This T cell receptor beta chain was retrieved from a study of T cell repertoires in MIS-A myocarditis. The CDR3 is 12 amino acids. From germline, CDR1 is LGHDT and CDR2 YNNKEL (reference sequence). The ends were cut back, 1 base at V and 6 bases at J, with 6 bases in the middle. Sequencing was performed with immunoSEQ multiplex PCR; in TCRdb, only in-frame clones are kept and a portion is missing. The table lists some 10,000 clones, around 89% of them singletons. This TCR came from a man in his late teens or twenties with fulminant myocarditis from multisystem inflammatory syndrome in adults (MIS-A) after COVID-19. The sequencing input was thoracic lymph node tissue obtained at autopsy. V gene TRBV3-1 (or the pseudogene TRBV3-2) combines with J gene TRBJ1-2; D is unclear. The CDR3, as DNA: TGTGCCAGCAGCCAAGGTACTCATGGCTACACCTTC. This translates into CASSQGTHGYTF.